The entry below describes one T cell receptor beta chain. The ends lost 2 bases at V and 5 bases at J; junction bases unmatched: 6. This CDR3 is 14 amino acids long. Germline CDR1 reads SGHRS; CDR2 reads YFSETQ. The data were taken from a study of blood T cell repertoires in COVID-19. Background on the study: In each case, the material was cDNA or gDNA derived from T cells, B-cell-depleted T cells, or PBMCs.

Profiled with immunoSEQ multiplex PCR; TCRdb holds only in-frame clones, not every one. The table lists under 500,000 clones, around nine tenths of them singletons, with roughly 4% in the top ten. This TCR derives from a woman aged 30 to 39 with acute or convalescent COVID-19. The rearrangement uses TRBV5-1 and TRBJ2-7; 8 bases line up with TRBD1. Input material: peripheral blood. The CDR3 DNA reads TGCGCCAGCAGCTTCAGGACAGGGCTGGACGAGCAGTACTTC. This encodes CASSFRTGLDEQYF.